The sequence of this T cell receptor beta chain was determined in a study of T cell responses to AZD1222 COVID-19 vaccine. Germline CDR1 is MDHEN and CDR2 is SYDVKM. V shed 7 bases, J shed 3 bases, and the junction held 15 bases outside the gene matches. The CDR3 runs 16 residues. Generated by immunoSEQ multiplex PCR, the TCRdb table keeps only in-frame clones and is missing some. The table includes 200,000 to 250,000 clones, roughly 94% detected once. Regarding this clone: The antigen remains undetermined.

Findings and limits, study-wide: Reports indicate that nearly half of spike-specific TCRs are directed at unmutated variant regions. There were mostly white British donors and more females than males, and clonal diversity was possibly underestimated. Following two doses of AZD1222, Spike-specific TCR breadth and depth rose.

This clonotype originated in an adult who received the MenACWY meningococcal vaccine as a control. Source: peripheral blood, taken 28 days after the second dose of the MenACWY control vaccine. The chain has TRBV28 and TRBJ2-7; 7 nucleotides line up with TRBD2. Here the CDR3 reads CASTPPSGPTSYEQYF. The CDR3 DNA sequence: TGTGCCAGCACGCCTCCTAGCGGTCCCACTAGCTACGAGCAGTACTTC. Combining the CDR3 with reference TRBV28 and TRBJ2-7 gives the whole variable domain DVKVTQSSRYLVKRTGEKVFLECVQDMDHENMFWYRQDPGLGLRLIYFSYDVKMKEKGDIPEGYSVSREKKERFSLILESASTNQTSMYLCASTPPSGPTSYEQYFGPGTRLTVT.